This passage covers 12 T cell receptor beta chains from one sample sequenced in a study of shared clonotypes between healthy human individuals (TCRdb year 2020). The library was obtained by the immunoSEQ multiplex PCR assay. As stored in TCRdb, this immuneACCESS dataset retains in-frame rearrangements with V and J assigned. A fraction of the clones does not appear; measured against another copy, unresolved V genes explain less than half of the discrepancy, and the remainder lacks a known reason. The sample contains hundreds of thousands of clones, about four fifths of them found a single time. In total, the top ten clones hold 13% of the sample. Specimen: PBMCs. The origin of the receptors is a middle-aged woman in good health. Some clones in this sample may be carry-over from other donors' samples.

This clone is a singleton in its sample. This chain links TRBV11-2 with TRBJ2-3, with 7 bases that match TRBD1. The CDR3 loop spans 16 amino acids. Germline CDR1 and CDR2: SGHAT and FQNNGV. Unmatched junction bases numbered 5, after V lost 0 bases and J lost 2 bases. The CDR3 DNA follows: TGTGCCAGCAGCTTAGAGAGGGGGCGGTTCACAGATACGCAGTATTTT. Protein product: CASSLERGRFTDTQYF.

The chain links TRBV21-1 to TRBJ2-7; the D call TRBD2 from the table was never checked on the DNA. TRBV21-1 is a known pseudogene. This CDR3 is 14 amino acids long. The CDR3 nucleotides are TGTGCCAGCACGCGGGGGGGACCGCCCTACGAGCAGTACTTC. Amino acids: CASTRGGPPYEQYF.

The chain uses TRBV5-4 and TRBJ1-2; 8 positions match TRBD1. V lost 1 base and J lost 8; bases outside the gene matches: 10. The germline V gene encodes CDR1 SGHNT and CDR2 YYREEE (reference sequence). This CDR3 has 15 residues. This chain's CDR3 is CASSLIGQGGSGYTF. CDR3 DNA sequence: TGTGCCAGCAGCTTGATTGGACAGGGAGGAAGCGGCTACACCTTC.

The CDR3 DNA follows: TGTGCCAGCAGCGGACAGGGGGCGGTTGGTCAGCCCCAGCATTTT. Translation gives CASSGQGAVGQPQHF. This chain uses TRBV9 with TRBJ1-5; 10 bases map to TRBD1. V shed 3 bases and J 6 bases; nucleotides not matched to a gene: 6. The CDR3 loop spans 15 amino acids. CDR1 and CDR2 from the germline V gene are SGDLS and YYNGEE.

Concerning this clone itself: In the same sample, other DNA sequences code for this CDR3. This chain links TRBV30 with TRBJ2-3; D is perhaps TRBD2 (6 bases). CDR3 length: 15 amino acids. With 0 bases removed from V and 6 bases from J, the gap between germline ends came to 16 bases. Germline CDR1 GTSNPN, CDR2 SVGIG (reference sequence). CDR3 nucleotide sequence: TGTGCCTGGAGTGTACGGAGGGAGTCGACCGATACGCAGTATTTT. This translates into CAWSVRRESTDTQYF.

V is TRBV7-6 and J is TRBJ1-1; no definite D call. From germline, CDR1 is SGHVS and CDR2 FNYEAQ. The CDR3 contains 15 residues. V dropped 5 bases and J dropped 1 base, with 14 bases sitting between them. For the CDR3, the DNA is TGTGCCAGCAGCCAACCTCGGGCAGCGAACACTGAAGCTTTCTTT. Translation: CASSQPRAANTEAFF.

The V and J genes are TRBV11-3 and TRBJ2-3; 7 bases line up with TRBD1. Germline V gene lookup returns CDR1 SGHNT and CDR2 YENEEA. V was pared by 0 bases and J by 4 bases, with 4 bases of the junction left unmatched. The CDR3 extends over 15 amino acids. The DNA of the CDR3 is TGTGCCAGCAGCTTAGATGGGGGACAGTCAGATACGCAGTATTTT. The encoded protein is CASSLDGGQSDTQYF.

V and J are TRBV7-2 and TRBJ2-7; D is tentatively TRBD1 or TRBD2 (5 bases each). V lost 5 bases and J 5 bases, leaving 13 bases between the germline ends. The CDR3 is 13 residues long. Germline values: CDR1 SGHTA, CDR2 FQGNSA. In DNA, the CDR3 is TGTGCCAGCAGCCCTCAGAGGGGCCACGAGCAGTACTTC. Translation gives CASSPQRGHEQYF. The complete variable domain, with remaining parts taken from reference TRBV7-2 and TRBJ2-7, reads GAGVSQSPSNKVTEKGKDVELRCDPISGHTALYWYRQSLGQGLEFLIYFQGNSAPDKSGLPSDRFSAERTGGSVSTLTIQRTQQEDSAVYLCASSPQRGHEQYFGPGTRLTVT.

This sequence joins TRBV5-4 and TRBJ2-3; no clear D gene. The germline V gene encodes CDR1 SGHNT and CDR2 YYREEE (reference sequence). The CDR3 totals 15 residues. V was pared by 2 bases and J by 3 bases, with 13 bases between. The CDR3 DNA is TGTGCCAGCAGCTTAGCACAGAAACGGACAGATACGCAGTATTTT. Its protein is CASSLAQKRTDTQYF.

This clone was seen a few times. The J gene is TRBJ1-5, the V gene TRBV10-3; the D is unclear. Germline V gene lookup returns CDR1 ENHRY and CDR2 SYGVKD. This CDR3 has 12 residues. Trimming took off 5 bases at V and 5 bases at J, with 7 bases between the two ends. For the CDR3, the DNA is TGTGCCATCAGTAACGGGGATCAGCCCCAGCATTTT. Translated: CAISNGDQPQHF.

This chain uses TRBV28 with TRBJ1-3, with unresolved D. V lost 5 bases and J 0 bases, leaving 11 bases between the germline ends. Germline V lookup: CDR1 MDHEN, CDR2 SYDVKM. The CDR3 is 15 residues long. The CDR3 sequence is CASSPQLFSGNTIYF. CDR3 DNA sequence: TGTGCCAGCAGTCCTCAGCTTTTCTCTGGAAACACCATATATTTT.

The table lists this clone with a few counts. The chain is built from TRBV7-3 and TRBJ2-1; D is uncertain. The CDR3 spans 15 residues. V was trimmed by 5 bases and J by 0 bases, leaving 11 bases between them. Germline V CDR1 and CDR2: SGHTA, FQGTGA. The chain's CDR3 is CASSPVGTSYNEQFF. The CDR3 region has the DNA TGTGCCAGCAGCCCAGTGGGCACCTCCTACAATGAGCAGTTCTTC.